A single TCR beta chain is shown here with its context. Its antigen is still unknown. The data derive from a study of blood T cells in healthy people across ages. Study background: With template switching, about one barcoded beta molecule was captured per two T cells. Study observations and caveats: Versus aged donors, long-lived donors had higher diversity and more naive CD4+ cells.

Trimming at V came to 4 bases and at J to 3 bases, leaving 11 bases not matched to a gene. Germline CDR1 DFQATT, CDR2 SNEGSKA (reference sequence). This CDR3 comprises 15 residues. A J-beta primer mix and a sample-barcoded 5' primer were used in a second PCR of about 6 to 12 cycles. TCRdb reprocessed the 5' RACE reads via MiXCR and lists one record per CDR3 protein. The table includes about a million distinct CDR3 sequences, 51% detected once. This chain joins TRBV20-1 and TRBJ2-7, with 8 positions matching TRBD2. The receptor's source is a woman aged 60-70 years in good health. The sequencing sample was made of blood. CDR3 residues: CSAKKTGLVGYEQYF. The CDR3 DNA reads TGCAGTGCTAAAAAGACGGGACTAGTAGGCTACGAGCAGTACTTC.